This record concerns one TCR beta chain sequence. Residents of over 20 US areas, aged roughly 18 to 89 years, made up the participants. Participants were placed into cohorts based on the clinical history they reported. A COVID-19 case was met by exposed participants within 2 weeks before study entry. Trimming removed 10 bases at V and 5 bases at J, with 20 bases between. CDR1 and CDR2 from the germline V gene are MDHEN and SYDVKM. The CDR3 runs to 14 residues. Produced via immunoSEQ multiplex PCR; TCRdb's table is partial and in-frame only. The sample holds 250,000 to 350,000 clones, roughly 90% seen once. This sample was included in a study of blood T cell repertoires in COVID-19. In the study overall: PBMCs, B-cell-depleted T cells, or T cells were the source of the cDNA or gDNA that made up the material.

The TCR comes from a woman aged 50 to 60 who had been exposed to COVID-19. The V call is TRBV28, the J call TRBJ1-2; weak D call: TRBD1 (6 bases). Sequencing was done on a sample of PBMCs or T cells enriched from blood (not recorded which). The CDR3: CAIPRGGASYGYTF. DNA for the CDR3: TGTGCCATTCCGCGTGGGGGGGCGTCGTATGGCTACACCTTC.